This T cell receptor beta chain is from a study of T-cell reconstitution after alpha-beta-depleted transplantation in children. Study conclusions and caveats: Newly produced T cells mostly provided counts and TCRbeta diversity after one year, as hyperexpanded clones declined. At day 60, the high TCRbeta diversity found in some patients originated from recipient T cells and thymic progenitors that had survived. Reportedly, roughly two months post-transplant, alpha-beta T cells arose from several hundred expanded graft clones.

This clonotype occurred many times. As yet, its antigen is unknown. This sample's TCRbeta library carried unique molecular identifier barcodes. One entry per CDR3 protein results from TCRdb running MiXCR on the PCR reads. The data contain 350,000 to 500,000 distinct CDR3 sequences, over 40% of them singletons. The sample here was PBMCs, taken before TCRalphabeta/CD19-depleted stem cell transplant. This receptor was taken from a girl under 10 years old with aplastic anemia, due to receive a stem cell transplant.

This chain's CDR3 is CASSFDRDRGNTEAFF. CDR3 sequence (DNA): TGTGCCAGCAGCTTTGACCGGGACAGGGGGAACACTGAAGCTTTCTTT. The chain is built from TRBV7-9 and TRBJ1-1, with TRBD1 matching over 10 bases. J gave up 1 base and V 3 bases, and 5 bases lay outside the gene matches. This CDR3 comprises 16 residues. Germline V lookup: CDR1 SEHNR, CDR2 FQNEAQ (reference sequence).